This entry describes one T cell receptor (beta chain). Its antigen is currently unknown. With 60 Vbeta and 13 Jbeta primers, the PCR was carried out. Generated by immunoSEQ multiplex PCR, the TCRdb table keeps only in-frame clones and is missing some. The sample yields under 150,000 clones, 76% seen once. These data are taken from a study of cytomegalovirus exposure and HLA in healthy donors. In germline, CDR1 is SEHNR, CDR2 FQNEAQ (reference sequence). The CDR3 has 15 amino acids. V lost 11 bases and J lost 3; bases outside the gene matches: 11. Findings of the study overall: Segments of the TCR beta V type were, in most cases, productive about 90% or about 30% of the time in an earlier analysis. Evidence from a later analysis indicated that most CMV-associated TCR beta chains looked HLA-restricted.

The gene calls are TRBV7-9 and TRBJ2-2; 8 nucleotides agree with TRBD1. The clonotype originates from a woman aged 40 to 50 in good health and CMV-seronegative. The sample was PBMCs. The CDR3 loop is CAGQGQPLDTGELFF. CDR3 sequence (DNA): TGTGCCGGACAGGGACAGCCTTTGGACACCGGGGAGCTGTTTTTT.